This T cell receptor (beta chain) was obtained from a study of graft-versus-host responses after intestinal transplantation. Sequenced by immunoSEQ multiplex PCR; TCRdb stores in-frame clones only, minus some. The table shows 15,000 or so clones, with around 70% occurring only once. Tissue processing of the graft released intraepithelial and lamina propria lymphocytes from it. This CDR3 region has 14 residues. Per germline, CDR1 SGHAT and CDR2 FQNNGV. V shed 10 bases and J 3 bases; nucleotides not matched to a gene: 11. The chain carries TRBV11-2 and TRBJ2-5; 7 positions match TRBD2. The input for sequencing was ileum tissue, taken approximately 780 days after intestinal transplantation. The source of this sequence is a human patient who received an intestinal transplant, so some T cells may come from the graft donor. CDR3 region: CATGLGGLKETQYF. CDR3 DNA sequence: TGTGCCACCGGATTGGGAGGGTTAAAAGAGACCCAGTACTTC.